This TCR beta chain was documented in a study of T cell responses to AZD1222 COVID-19 vaccine. The study, taken as a whole, reports: Females outnumbered males among donors, who were mostly white British; clonal diversity was possibly underestimated.

Second doses that came at about 4 or about 12 weeks were put together. On this clone: Its antigen is unknown.

Repertoires were generated with immunoSEQ multiplex PCR, while TCRdb's copy carries only in-frame clones and drops some. The table includes about 140,000 clones, almost 95% detected once. This sample comprised peripheral blood, obtained 28 days after the second AZD1222 dose. This TCR derives from an adult who received the AZD1222 COVID-19 vaccine.

CDR3 sequence reads: CASSPLSGKSGELFF. The CDR3, as DNA: TGCGCCAGCAGCCCTCTGTCCGGGAAAAGCGGGGAGCTGTTTTTT. The chain employs TRBV4-1 and TRBJ2-2; D might be TRBD2 (5 bases). Germline CDR1 is MGHRA and CDR2 is YSYEKL. This CDR3 spans 15 amino acids. V lost 4 bases and J lost 7, with 16 bases in between.